Given below is one TCR beta chain in context. Antigen unknown. Sorted-subset replicate PCRs used 200 ng DNA, tens of thousands of T cell genomes. Original data processing: Filtering differed because ImmunoSEQ produced junction-only sequences that carried no quality scores. Sequencing was performed with immunoSEQ multiplex PCR; in TCRdb, only in-frame clones are kept and a portion is missing. V, J and clone size derive from that table, while D and trimming were established from the DNA sequence. The sample has roughly 1 million clones, approximately 76% seen once. With V trimmed by 4 bases and J by 4 bases, 7 bases remained unmatched. The CDR3 has 14 amino acids. CDR1 is SGHTA and CDR2 is FQGNSA in the germline V gene. The data are from a study of shared clonotypes between healthy human individuals. Notes on the study in general: Sampling covered nothing but blood. Tissue TCR repertoires likely differ from those found in blood.

The sample consisted of memory CD4+ T cells sorted from blood. The subset is: CD45RA-negative fraction. The V gene is TRBV7-2, the J gene TRBJ2-7, with 7 bases aligning to TRBD1. This receptor was obtained from a man aged 18 to 35 in good health. The CDR3 spells CASSSGTERYEQYF. As DNA, the CDR3 is TGTGCCAGCAGCTCCGGGACAGAGAGGTACGAGCAGTACTTC. The complete variable domain, with remaining parts taken from reference TRBV7-2 and TRBJ2-7, reads GAGVSQSPSNKVTEKGKDVELRCDPISGHTALYWYRQSLGQGLEFLIYFQGNSAPDKSGLPSDRFSAERTGGSVSTLTIQRTQQEDSAVYLCASSSGTERYEQYFGPGTRLTVT.